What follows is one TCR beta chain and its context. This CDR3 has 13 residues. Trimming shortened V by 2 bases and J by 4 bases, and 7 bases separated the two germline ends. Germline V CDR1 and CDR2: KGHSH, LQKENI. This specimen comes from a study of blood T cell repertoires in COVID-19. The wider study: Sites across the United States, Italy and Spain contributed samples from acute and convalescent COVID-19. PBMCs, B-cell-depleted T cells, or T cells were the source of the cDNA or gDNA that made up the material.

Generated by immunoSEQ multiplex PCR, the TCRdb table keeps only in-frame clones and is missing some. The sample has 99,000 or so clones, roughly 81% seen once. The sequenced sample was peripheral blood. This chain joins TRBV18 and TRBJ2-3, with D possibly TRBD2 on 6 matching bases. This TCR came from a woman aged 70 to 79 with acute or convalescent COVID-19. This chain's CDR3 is CASSPSGSDTQYF. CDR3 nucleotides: TGTGCCAGCTCACCAAGCGGGTCAGATACGCAGTATTTT.